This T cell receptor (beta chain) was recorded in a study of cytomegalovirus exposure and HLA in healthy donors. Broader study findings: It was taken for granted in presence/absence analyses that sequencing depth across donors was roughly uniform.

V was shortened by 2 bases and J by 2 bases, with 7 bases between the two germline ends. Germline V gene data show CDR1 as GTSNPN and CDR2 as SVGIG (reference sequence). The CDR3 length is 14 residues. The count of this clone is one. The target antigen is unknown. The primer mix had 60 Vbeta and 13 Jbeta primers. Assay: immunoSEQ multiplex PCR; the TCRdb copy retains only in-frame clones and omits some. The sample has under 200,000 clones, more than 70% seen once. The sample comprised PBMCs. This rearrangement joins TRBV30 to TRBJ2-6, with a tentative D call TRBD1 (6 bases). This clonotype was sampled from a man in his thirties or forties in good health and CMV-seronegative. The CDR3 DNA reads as TGTGCCTGGAGTACAGGGACTGGGGCCAACGTCCTGACTTTC. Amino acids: CAWSTGTGANVLTF.